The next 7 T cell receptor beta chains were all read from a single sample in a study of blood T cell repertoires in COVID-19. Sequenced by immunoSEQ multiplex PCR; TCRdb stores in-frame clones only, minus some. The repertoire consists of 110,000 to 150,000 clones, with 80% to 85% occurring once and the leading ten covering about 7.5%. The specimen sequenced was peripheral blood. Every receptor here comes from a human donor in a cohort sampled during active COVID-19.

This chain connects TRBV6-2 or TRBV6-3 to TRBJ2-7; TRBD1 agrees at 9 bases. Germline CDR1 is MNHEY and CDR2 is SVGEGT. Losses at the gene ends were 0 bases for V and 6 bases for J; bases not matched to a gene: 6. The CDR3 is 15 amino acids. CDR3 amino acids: CASSYSGTGIREQYF. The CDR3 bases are TGTGCCAGCAGTTACTCCGGGACAGGGATTCGCGAGCAGTACTTC.

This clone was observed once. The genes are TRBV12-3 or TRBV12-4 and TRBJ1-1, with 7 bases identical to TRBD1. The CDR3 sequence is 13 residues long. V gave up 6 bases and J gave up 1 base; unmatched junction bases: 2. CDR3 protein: CASRGQQNTEAFF. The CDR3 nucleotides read TGTGCCAGCAGGGGACAGCAGAACACTGAAGCTTTCTTT.

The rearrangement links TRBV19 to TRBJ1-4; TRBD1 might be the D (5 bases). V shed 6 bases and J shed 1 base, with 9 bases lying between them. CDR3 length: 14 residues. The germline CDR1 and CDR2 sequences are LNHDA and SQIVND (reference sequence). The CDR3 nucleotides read TGTGCCAGTAGAAAGGGGTTAACTAATGAAAAACTGTTTTTT. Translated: CASRKGLTNEKLFF. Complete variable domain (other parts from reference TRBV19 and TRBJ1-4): DGGITQSPKYLFRKEGQNVTLSCEQNLNHDAMYWYRQDPGQGLRLIYYSQIVNDFQKGDIAEGYSVSREKKESFPLTVTSAQKNPTAFYLCASRKGLTNEKLFFGSGTQLSVL.

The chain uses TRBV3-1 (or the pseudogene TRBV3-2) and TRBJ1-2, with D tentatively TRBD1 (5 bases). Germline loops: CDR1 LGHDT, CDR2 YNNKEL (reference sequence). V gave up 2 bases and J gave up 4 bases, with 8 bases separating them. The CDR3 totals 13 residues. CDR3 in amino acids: CASSQYRSYGYTF. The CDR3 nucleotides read TGTGCCAGCAGCCAATACAGGAGCTATGGCTACACCTTC.

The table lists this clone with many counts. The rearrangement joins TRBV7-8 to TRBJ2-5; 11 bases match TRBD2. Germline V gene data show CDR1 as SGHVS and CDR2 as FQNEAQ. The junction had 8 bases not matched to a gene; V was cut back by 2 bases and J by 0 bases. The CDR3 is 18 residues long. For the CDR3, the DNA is TGTGCCAGCAGCTTATATCTGACTAGCGGGGAGTACCAAGAGACCCAGTACTTC. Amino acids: CASSLYLTSGEYQETQYF.

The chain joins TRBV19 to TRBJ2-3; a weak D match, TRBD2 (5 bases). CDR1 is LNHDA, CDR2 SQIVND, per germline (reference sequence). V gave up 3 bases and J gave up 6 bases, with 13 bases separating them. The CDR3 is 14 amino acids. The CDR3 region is CASSMESGLDTQYF. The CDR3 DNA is TGTGCCAGTAGTATGGAAAGCGGTCTCGATACGCAGTATTTT.

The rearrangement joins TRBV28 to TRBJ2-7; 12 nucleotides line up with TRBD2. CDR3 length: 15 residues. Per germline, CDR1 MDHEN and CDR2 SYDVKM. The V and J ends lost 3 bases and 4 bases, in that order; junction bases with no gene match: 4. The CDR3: CASSFFGLAGYEQYF. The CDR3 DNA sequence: TGTGCCAGCAGTTTTTTTGGACTAGCGGGATACGAGCAGTACTTC.